This entry lists 26 T cell receptor beta chains sequenced from one sample in a study of T-cell memory formation after mild COVID-19. TCRdb re-analysed the 5' RACE reads in MiXCR, keeping a single row per CDR3 protein. This sample has 550,000 to 600,000 distinct CDR3 sequences, with 17% found just once. What was sequenced was PBMCs or a T cell subset sorted from them (not recorded which). These receptors all stem from an adult woman who had mild COVID-19 (a few samples of this study predate the infection). Cell type and time point are not known.

This clonotype was seen only a few times. The chain couples TRBV20-1 to TRBJ2-3, with 10 bases identical to TRBD2. The V and J ends lost 6 bases and 1 base, in that order; junction bases with no gene match: 4. The CDR3 is made up of 14 amino acids. In germline, CDR1 is DFQATT, CDR2 SNEGSKA (reference sequence). CDR3 sequence: CSATGTSGTDTQYF. CDR3 in DNA: TGCAGTGCCACCGGGACTAGCGGCACAGATACGCAGTATTTT.

This clonotype appeared a few times. The final CDR3 position lacks the conserved phenylalanine or tryptophan, pointing to a likely read error. It is unclear where the CDR3 begins or ends on the DNA, so no DNA is shown, and the CDR3 is as TCRdb lists it. This rearrangement joins TRBV5-6 to TRBJ2-1; TRBD1 is taken as the D call from the table, unchecked against the DNA. CDR1 SGHDT and CDR2 YYEEEE come from the germline V gene. The CDR3 is 12 residues long, ends included. The CDR3 sequence: CASSLAKPGTGV.

The chain couples TRBV7-9 to TRBJ1-1, with D perhaps TRBD1 (5 bases). V was trimmed by 5 bases and J by 2 bases, leaving 15 bases between them. Looked up from germline, CDR1 is SEHNR and CDR2 is FQNEAQ (reference sequence). This CDR3 spans 15 amino acids. DNA of the CDR3: TGTGCCAGCAGCGACACCGGGACGCCCAACACTGAAGCTTTCTTT. This translates into CASSDTGTPNTEAFF.

This clonotype has only one observation. The chain uses TRBV7-2 and TRBJ2-4; D perhaps matches TRBD1 (6 bases). The germline V and J ends were trimmed by 5 bases and 7 bases, with 15 bases remaining between them. The CDR3 consists of 14 residues. CDR1 SGHTA and CDR2 FQGNSA come from the germline V gene. The chain's CDR3 is CASSLQTRGNIQYF. In nucleotides, the CDR3 is TGTGCCAGCAGCCTCCAAACGAGGGGGAACATTCAGTACTTC.

This clonotype was counted a few times. The chain is built from TRBV7-2 and TRBJ2-1; 7 positions agree with TRBD1. Per germline, CDR1 SGHTA and CDR2 FQGNSA. This CDR3 region has 14 residues. V was clipped by 1 base and J by 6 bases; unmatched bases: 3. The CDR3: CASSLGQGSNEQFF. The CDR3 coding sequence is TGTGCCAGCAGCTTAGGACAGGGTTCCAATGAGCAGTTCTTC.

This clonotype occurred a few times. The V and J genes are TRBV4-2 and TRBJ2-3; 7 nucleotides agree with TRBD1. CDR1 is LGHNA and CDR2 is YNFKEQ in the germline V gene. V gave up 7 bases and J gave up 2 bases; unmatched junction bases: 6. The CDR3 length is 14 residues. The CDR3 loop reads CASTRQGTTDTQYF. In DNA, the CDR3 is TGTGCCAGCACCCGACAGGGAACCACAGATACGCAGTATTTT.

This clonotype was observed a few times. The V gene is TRBV3-1, the J gene TRBJ1-2, with D possibly TRBD1 on 5 matching bases. The germline V gene encodes CDR1 LGHDT and CDR2 YNNKEL (reference sequence). The CDR3 length is 15 residues. Deletions cut 1 base from V and 4 bases from J, with 13 bases between. The CDR3 spells CASSQGKGISYGYTF. CDR3 in DNA: TGTGCCAGCAGCCAAGGGAAGGGGATTTCCTATGGCTACACCTTC.

This clonotype was counted ten times or more. This sequence joins TRBV6-1 and TRBJ1-5, with 9 bases that match TRBD1. CDR3 length: 13 residues. CDR1 is MNHNS, CDR2 SASEGT, per germline. Trimming removed 6 bases from V and 7 bases from J; junction bases left unmatched: 4. The CDR3 sequence: CASRGQGDQPQHF. The CDR3 DNA sequence: TGTGCCAGCAGGGGACAGGGCGACCAGCCCCAGCATTTT.

This clonotype has a handful of counts. The V and J genes are TRBV11-3 and TRBJ2-2; TRBD1 might be the D (7 bases). The CDR3 is 16 residues long. The V gene lost 5 bases and the J gene lost 7 bases, with 20 bases spanning the gap. The germline V gene encodes CDR1 SGHNT and CDR2 YENEEA. The CDR3: CASSPGGGGGLGELFF. The CDR3 DNA reads as TGTGCCAGCAGCCCCGGAGGAGGGGGCGGGCTCGGGGAGCTGTTTTTT.

This clonotype showed up many times. The J gene is TRBJ2-7, the V gene TRBV5-1, with 8 bases aligning to TRBD2. V lost 2 bases to trimming and J lost 1 base; unmatched junction nucleotides: 2. The CDR3 covers 14 residues. The germline gives CDR1 SGHRS, CDR2 YFSETQ. CDR3 region: CASSLASGSYEQYF. CDR3 sequence (DNA): TGCGCCAGCAGCTTAGCTAGCGGGTCCTACGAGCAGTACTTC.

This sequence joins TRBV7-6 and TRBJ1-5, with 8 bases fitting TRBD1. Trimming cost V 5 bases and J 0 bases; bases outside gene matches: 9. From germline, CDR1 is SGHVS and CDR2 FNYEAQ. The CDR3 runs 17 residues. In DNA form, the CDR3 reads TGTGCCAGCAGCGAGGGACAGGTGAGAGGTAGCAATCAGCCCCAGCATTTT. Its translation is CASSEGQVRGSNQPQHF.

This clonotype has just a few counts. The V call is TRBV7-8, the J call TRBJ2-5; TRBD1 or TRBD2 may be the D gene (5 bases each). Germline V gene data show CDR1 as SGHVS and CDR2 as FQNEAQ. The ends were cut back, 1 base at V and 6 bases at J, with 15 bases in the middle. CDR3 length: 15 residues. CDR3 residues: CASSLVLGTMKTQYF. DNA of the CDR3: TGTGCCAGCAGCTTAGTGTTAGGGACGATGAAGACCCAGTACTTC.

The table lists this clonotype with many counts. The chain combines TRBV5-4 with TRBJ1-1; D might be TRBD1 (5 bases). Trimming took off 3 bases at V and 0 bases at J, with 15 bases between the two ends. Germline V gene lookup returns CDR1 SGHNT and CDR2 YYREEE (reference sequence). The CDR3 has 16 amino acids. The CDR3 coding sequence is TGTGCCAGCAGCTGGGGGGGAAGGGGAATGAACACTGAAGCTTTCTTT. Translating it yields CASSWGGRGMNTEAFF.

The rearrangement uses TRBV7-2 and TRBJ1-6; the match to TRBD1 covers 11 bases. Germline V gene sequence: CDR1 SGHTA, CDR2 FQGNSA. The CDR3 totals 15 residues. The J segment lost 7 bases and the V segment lost 2 bases, leaving 1 base of the junction unmatched. The CDR3 is CASSLWTGGNSPLHF. The CDR3 nucleotides read TGTGCCAGCAGCTTATGGACAGGGGGCAATTCACCCCTCCACTTT.

This clonotype was detected only a few times. The chain couples TRBV7-9 to TRBJ2-7, with D maybe TRBD1 (6 bases). Trimming stripped 3 bases from V and 2 bases from J, with 17 bases between. Germline CDR1 is SEHNR and CDR2 is FQNEAQ (reference sequence). The CDR3 covers 16 residues. The CDR3 DNA sequence: TGTGCCAGCAGCTTTCCCCGGGGCTCAGGGGCCTACGAGCAGTACTTC. Translated: CASSFPRGSGAYEQYF.

This clonotype appeared a few times. The gene calls are TRBV20-1 and TRBJ2-7, with TRBD2 as a possible D gene (6 bases). The CDR3 runs to 13 residues. Germline V lookup: CDR1 DFQATT, CDR2 SNEGSKA (reference sequence). V was cut by 6 bases and J by 5 bases, with 17 bases left in between. The CDR3 DNA reads TGCAGTGCAGGAGGGGTGCCCAGGGACGAGCAGTACTTC. This encodes CSAGGVPRDEQYF.

V usage is TRBV6-2 or TRBV6-3 and J usage is TRBJ2-7; weak D call: TRBD1 (5 bases). V was pared by 6 bases and J by 3 bases, with 18 bases between. Germline values: CDR1 MNHEY, CDR2 SVGEGT. The CDR3 spans 15 residues. The CDR3 here is CASSHHRSRFYEQYF. CDR3 coding DNA: TGTGCCAGCAGCCACCACAGGTCCCGCTTCTACGAGCAGTACTTC.

This clonotype has only one observation. V gene TRBV3-1 combines with J gene TRBJ1-2; no reliable D call. The CDR3 sequence is 16 residues long. Trimming stripped 0 bases from V and 4 bases from J, with 15 bases between. Germline-derived CDR1 and CDR2 are LGHDT and YNNKEL (reference sequence). CDR3 protein: CASSQDSEAGSYGYTF. The CDR3 coding sequence is TGTGCCAGCAGCCAAGATTCGGAGGCCGGGAGCTATGGCTACACCTTC.

This clonotype was observed a few times. V usage is TRBV7-9 and J usage is TRBJ1-1; 8 nucleotides agree with TRBD1. V shed 5 bases and J 0 bases; nucleotides not matched to a gene: 5. There are 15 residues in the CDR3. Per the germline V gene, CDR1 is SEHNR and CDR2 is FQNEAQ (reference sequence). The chain's CDR3 is CASSPRDRMNTEAFF. The CDR3 bases are TGTGCCAGCAGCCCCCGGGACAGGATGAACACTGAAGCTTTCTTT.

This clonotype has a single count. The rearrangement joins TRBV27 to TRBJ2-7; 7 nucleotides line up with TRBD2. In germline, CDR1 is MNHEY, CDR2 SMNVEV (reference sequence). Trimming at V came to 5 bases and at J to 0 bases, leaving 10 bases not matched to a gene. This CDR3 is built from 16 residues. CDR3 DNA sequence: TGTGCCAGCAGTCCTTCCGGGGGGTGGAGCTCCTACGAGCAGTACTTC. Translated, it gives CASSPSGGWSSYEQYF.

This clonotype was seen at least ten times. The V and J genes are TRBV12-3 or TRBV12-4 and TRBJ2-7, with D tentatively TRBD1 (5 bases). The V gene lost 3 bases and the J gene lost 0 bases, with 6 bases spanning the gap. CDR3 length: 13 amino acids. CDR3 coding DNA: TGTGCCAGCAGTTTCACAGGCTCCTACGAGCAGTACTTC. Encoded protein: CASSFTGSYEQYF.

This chain connects TRBV9 to TRBJ2-3, with 10 nucleotides matching TRBD2. Per germline, CDR1 SGDLS and CDR2 YYNGEE. After removal of 0 bases from V and 1 base from J, the junction contained 2 bases not matched to a gene. The CDR3 is 16 amino acids. CDR3: CASSVGLAGGTDTQYF. DNA of the CDR3: TGTGCCAGCAGCGTAGGGCTAGCGGGGGGCACAGATACGCAGTATTTT.

The chain has TRBV12-3 or TRBV12-4 and TRBJ2-1; a weak D match, TRBD1 (5 bases). V was pared by 4 bases and J by 3 bases, with 10 bases between. The length of the CDR3 is 14 residues. DNA for the CDR3: TGTGCCAGCAGTTCACTTCAGGGCTACAATGAGCAGTTCTTC. Translating it yields CASSSLQGYNEQFF.

The chain uses TRBV29-1 and TRBJ2-7; tentatively, D is TRBD2 (6 bases). V lost 6 bases to trimming and J lost 8 bases, with 20 bases between them. From germline, CDR1 is SQVTM and CDR2 ANQGSEA. The CDR3 contains 13 residues. CDR3 residues: CSVPAGGTGKQYF. The CDR3 nucleotides are TGCAGCGTCCCTGCCGGGGGAACCGGAAAGCAGTACTTC.

This clonotype was found a few times. The V call is TRBV27, the J call TRBJ1-1; D perhaps matches TRBD1 (5 bases). Per germline, CDR1 MNHEY and CDR2 SMNVEV (reference sequence). The CDR3 contains 16 residues. Deletions cut 6 bases from V and 0 bases from J, with 17 bases between. The CDR3 region has the DNA TGTGCCAGCAGACTAGGTAGTGGGGGTCTGAACACTGAAGCTTTCTTT. Translating gives CASRLGSGGLNTEAFF.

In this sample, this clonotype turned up a few times. The chain has TRBV15 and TRBJ2-7; no clear D gene. CDR1 is LNHNV and CDR2 is YYDKDF in the germline V gene (reference sequence). The CDR3 consists of 15 residues. V shed 0 bases and J shed 6 bases, with 15 bases lying between them. This CDR3 reads CATSRDKFGKGEQYF. The CDR3 bases are TGTGCCACCAGCAGAGATAAATTCGGCAAAGGCGAGCAGTACTTC.